Detailed here is one T cell receptor beta chain. The data were obtained in a study of preoperative IRX-2 immunotherapy in early breast cancer. Stated treatment: preoperative locoregional IRX-2 cytokine immunotherapy. TCRdb's table, derived via immunoSEQ multiplex PCR, lists solely in-frame clones and lacks some. The sample has 28,000 or so clones; roughly 89% are singletons. CDR3 length: 18 amino acids. Germline loops: CDR1 LNHDA, CDR2 SQIVND (reference sequence). V shed 3 bases and J 0 bases; nucleotides not matched to a gene: 9. This specimen was collected from a patient treated with IRX-2 immunotherapy. The sequence derives from a human donor with breast cancer. This chain connects TRBV19 to TRBJ2-1; 9 bases are shared with TRBD2. The CDR3 region has the DNA TGTGCCAGTAGTATCCCAACTAGCGGGCTTAGCTCCTACAATGAGCAGTTCTTC. Encoded protein: CASSIPTSGLSSYNEQFF.